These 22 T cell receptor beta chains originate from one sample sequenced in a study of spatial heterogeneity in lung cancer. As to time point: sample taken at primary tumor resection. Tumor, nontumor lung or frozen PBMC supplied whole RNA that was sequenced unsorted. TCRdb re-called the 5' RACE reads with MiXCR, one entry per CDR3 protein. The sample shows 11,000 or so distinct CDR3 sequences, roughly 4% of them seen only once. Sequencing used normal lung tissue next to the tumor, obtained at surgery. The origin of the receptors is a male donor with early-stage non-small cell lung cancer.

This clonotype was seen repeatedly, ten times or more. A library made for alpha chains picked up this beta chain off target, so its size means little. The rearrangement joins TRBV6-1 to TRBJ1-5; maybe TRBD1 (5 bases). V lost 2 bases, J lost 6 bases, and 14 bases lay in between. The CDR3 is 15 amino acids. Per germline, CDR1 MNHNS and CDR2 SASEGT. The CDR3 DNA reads TGTGCCAGCAGTGAAAATGGACACGGCCTTCAGCCCCAGCATTTT. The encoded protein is CASSENGHGLQPQHF.

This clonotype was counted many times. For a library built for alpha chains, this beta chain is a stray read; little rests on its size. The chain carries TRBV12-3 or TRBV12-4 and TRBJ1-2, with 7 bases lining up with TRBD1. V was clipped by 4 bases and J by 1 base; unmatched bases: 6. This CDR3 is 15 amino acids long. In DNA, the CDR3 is TGTGCCAGCAGTTACCGGGACAGAGTTAACTATGGCTACACCTTC. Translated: CASSYRDRVNYGYTF.

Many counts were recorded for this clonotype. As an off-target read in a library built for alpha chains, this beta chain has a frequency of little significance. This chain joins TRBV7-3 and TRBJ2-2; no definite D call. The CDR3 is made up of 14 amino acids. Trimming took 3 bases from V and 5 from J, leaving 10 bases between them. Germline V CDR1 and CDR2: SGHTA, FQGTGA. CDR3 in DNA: TGTGCCAGCAGCTTGACGCACGGGACCGGGGAGCTGTTTTTT. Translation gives CASSLTHGTGELFF.

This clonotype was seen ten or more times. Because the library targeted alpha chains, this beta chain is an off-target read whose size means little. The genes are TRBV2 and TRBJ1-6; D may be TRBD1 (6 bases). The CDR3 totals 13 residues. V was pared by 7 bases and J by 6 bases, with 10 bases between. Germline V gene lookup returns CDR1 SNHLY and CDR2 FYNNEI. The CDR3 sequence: CASKGDVNSPLHF. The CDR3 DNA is TGTGCCAGCAAGGGGGACGTTAATTCACCCCTCCACTTT. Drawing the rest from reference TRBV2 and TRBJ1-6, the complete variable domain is EPEVTQTPSHQVTQMGQEVILRCVPISNHLYFYWYRQILGQKVEFLVSFYNNEISEKSEIFDDQFSVERPDGSNFTLKIRSTKLEDSAMYFCASKGDVNSPLHFGNGTRLTVT.

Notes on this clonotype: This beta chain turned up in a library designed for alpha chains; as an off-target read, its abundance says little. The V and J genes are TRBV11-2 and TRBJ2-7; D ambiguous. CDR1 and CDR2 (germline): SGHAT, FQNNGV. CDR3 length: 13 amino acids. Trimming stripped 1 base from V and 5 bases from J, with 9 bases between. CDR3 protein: CASSLATVNEQYF. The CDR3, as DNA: TGTGCCAGCAGCTTAGCTACAGTAAACGAGCAGTACTTC. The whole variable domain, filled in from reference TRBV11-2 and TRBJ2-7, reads EAGVAQSPRYKIIEKRQSVAFWCNPISGHATLYWYQQILGQGPKLLIQFQNNGVVDDSQLPKDRFSAERLKGVDSTLKIQPAKLEDSAVYLCASSLATVNEQYFGPGTRLTVT.

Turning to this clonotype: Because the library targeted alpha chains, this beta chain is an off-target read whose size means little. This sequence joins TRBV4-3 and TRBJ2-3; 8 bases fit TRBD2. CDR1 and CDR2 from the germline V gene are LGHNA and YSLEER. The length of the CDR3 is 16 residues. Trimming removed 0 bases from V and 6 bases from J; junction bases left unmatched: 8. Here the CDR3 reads CASSQEGAGEGDTQYF. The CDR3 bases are TGCGCCAGCAGCCAAGAAGGAGCGGGAGAAGGGGATACGCAGTATTTT.

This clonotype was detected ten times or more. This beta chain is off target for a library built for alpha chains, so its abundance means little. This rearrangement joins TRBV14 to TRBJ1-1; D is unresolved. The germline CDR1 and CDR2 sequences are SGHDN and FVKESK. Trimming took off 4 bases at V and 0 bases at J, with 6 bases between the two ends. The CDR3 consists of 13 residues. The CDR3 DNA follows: TGTGCCAGCAGCCGACACTTGAACACTGAAGCTTTCTTT. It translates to CASSRHLNTEAFF.

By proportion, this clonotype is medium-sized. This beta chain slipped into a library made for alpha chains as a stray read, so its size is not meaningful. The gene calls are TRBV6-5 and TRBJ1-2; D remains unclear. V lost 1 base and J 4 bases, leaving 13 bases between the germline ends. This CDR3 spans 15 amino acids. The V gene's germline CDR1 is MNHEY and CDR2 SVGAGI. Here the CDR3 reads CASSYLQFATYGYTF. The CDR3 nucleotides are TGTGCCAGCAGTTACTTACAGTTCGCCACCTATGGCTACACCTTC.

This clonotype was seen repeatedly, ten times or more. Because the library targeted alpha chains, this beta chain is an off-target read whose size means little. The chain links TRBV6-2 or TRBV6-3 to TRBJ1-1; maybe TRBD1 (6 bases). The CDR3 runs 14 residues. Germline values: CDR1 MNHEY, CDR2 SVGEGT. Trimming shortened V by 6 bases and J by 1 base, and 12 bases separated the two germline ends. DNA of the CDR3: TGTGCCAGCAGGTCCGGGACAAAGAACACTGAAGCTTTCTTT. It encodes CASRSGTKNTEAFF.

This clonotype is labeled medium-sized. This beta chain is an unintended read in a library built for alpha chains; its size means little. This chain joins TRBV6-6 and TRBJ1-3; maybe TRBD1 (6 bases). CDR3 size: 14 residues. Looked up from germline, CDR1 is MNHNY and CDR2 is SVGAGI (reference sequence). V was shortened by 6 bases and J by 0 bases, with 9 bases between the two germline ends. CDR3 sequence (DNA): TGTGCCAGCAGCCCGGACAGCTCTGGAAACACCATATATTTT. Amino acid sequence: CASSPDSSGNTIYF.

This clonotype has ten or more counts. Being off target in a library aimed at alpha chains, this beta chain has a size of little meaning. The CDR3 spells CASSPRVRGQYDQPQHF. The CDR3 nucleotides read TGTGCCAGCAGTCCCCGCGTACGGGGTCAATACGATCAGCCCCAGCATTTT. The chain employs TRBV12-3 or TRBV12-4 and TRBJ1-5; D gene ambiguous. The V gene lost 5 bases and the J gene lost 5 bases, with 22 bases spanning the gap. The CDR3 has 17 amino acids.

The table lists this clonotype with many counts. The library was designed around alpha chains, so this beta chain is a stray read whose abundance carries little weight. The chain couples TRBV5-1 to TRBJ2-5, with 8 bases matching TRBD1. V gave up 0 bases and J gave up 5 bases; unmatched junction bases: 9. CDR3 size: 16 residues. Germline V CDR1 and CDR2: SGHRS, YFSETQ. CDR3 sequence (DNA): TGCGCCAGCAGCTTGGTGGGACAGGTGGGATTGGAGACCCAGTACTTC. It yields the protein CASSLVGQVGLETQYF.

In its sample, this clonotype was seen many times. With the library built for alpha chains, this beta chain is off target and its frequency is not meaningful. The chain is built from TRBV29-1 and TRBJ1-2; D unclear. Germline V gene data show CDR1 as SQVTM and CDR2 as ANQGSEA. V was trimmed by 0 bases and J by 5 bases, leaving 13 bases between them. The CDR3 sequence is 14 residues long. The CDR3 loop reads CSVEDPVLPYGYTF. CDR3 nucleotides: TGCAGCGTTGAAGATCCAGTCTTGCCTTATGGCTACACCTTC.

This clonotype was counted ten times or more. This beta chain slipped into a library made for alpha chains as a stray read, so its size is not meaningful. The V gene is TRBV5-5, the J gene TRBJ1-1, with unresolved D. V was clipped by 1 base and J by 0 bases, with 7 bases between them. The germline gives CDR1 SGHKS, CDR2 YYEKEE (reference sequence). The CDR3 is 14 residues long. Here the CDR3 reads CASSLMRLNTEAFF. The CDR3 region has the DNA TGTGCCAGCAGCTTGATGAGGTTGAACACTGAAGCTTTCTTT.

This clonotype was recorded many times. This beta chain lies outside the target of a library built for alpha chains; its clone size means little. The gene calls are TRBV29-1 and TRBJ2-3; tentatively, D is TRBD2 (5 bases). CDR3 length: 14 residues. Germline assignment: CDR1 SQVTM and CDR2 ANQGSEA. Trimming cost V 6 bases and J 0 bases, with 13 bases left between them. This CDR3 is CSVCERSSTDTQYF. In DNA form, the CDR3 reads TGCAGCGTGTGCGAGCGGAGCAGCACAGATACGCAGTATTTT.

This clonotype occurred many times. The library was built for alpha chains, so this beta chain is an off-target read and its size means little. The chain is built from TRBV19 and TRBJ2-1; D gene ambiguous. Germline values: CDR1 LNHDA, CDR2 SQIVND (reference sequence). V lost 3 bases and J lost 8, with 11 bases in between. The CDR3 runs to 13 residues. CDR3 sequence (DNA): TGTGCCAGTAGTATCGGGCTCATCGATGAGCAGTTCTTC. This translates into CASSIGLIDEQFF.

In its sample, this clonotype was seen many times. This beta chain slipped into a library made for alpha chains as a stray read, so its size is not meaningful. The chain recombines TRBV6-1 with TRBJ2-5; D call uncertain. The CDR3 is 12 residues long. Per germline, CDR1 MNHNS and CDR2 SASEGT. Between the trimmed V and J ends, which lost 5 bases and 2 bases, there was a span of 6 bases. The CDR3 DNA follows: TGTGCCAGCAGTAGGATGCAAGAGACCCAGTACTTC. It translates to CASSRMQETQYF.

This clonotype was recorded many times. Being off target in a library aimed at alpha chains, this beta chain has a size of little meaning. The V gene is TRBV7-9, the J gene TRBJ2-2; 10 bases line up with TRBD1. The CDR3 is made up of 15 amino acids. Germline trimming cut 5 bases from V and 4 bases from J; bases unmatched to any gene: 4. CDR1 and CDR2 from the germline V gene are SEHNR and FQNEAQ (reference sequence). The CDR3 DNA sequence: TGTGCCAGCAGCGGCGGGACAGGGGCCACCGGGGAGCTGTTTTTT. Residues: CASSGGTGATGELFF. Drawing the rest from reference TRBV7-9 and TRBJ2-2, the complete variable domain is DTGVSQNPRHKITKRGQNVTFRCDPISEHNRLYWYRQTLGQGPEFLTYFQNEAQLEKSRLLSDRFSAERPKGSFSTLEIQRTEQGDSAMYLCASSGGTGATGELFFGEGSRLTVL.

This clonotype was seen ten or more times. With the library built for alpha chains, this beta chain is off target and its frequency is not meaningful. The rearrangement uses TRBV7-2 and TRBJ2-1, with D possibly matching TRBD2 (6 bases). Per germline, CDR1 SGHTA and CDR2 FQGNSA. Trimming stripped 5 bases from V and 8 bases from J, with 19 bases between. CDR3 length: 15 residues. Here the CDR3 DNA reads TGTGCCAGCAGCCCAACTAGTGGGTCTAGCGATGAGCAGTTCTTC. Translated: CASSPTSGSSDEQFF.

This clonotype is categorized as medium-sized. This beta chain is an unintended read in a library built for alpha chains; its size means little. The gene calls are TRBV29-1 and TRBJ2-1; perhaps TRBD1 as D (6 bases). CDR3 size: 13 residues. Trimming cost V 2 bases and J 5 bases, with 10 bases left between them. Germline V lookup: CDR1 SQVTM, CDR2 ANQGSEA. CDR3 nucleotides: TGCAGCGTTGAACAGGGGATAAACAATGAGCAGTTCTTC. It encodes CSVEQGINNEQFF.

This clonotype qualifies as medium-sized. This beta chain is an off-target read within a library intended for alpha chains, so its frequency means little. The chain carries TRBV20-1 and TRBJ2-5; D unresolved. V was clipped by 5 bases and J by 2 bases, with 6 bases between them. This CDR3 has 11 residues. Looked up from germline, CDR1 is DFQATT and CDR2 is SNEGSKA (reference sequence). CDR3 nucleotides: TGCAGTGCTGCCCATCAAGAGACCCAGTACTTC. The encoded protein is CSAAHQETQYF.

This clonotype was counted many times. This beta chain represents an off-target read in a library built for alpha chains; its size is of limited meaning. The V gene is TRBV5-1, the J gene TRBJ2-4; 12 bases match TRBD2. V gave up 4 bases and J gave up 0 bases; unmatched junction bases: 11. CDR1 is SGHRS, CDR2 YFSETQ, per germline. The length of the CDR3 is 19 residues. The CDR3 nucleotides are TGCGCCAGCAGCATGAACCCGGGACTAGCGGGTACAGCCAAAAACATTCAGTACTTC. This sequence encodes CASSMNPGLAGTAKNIQYF. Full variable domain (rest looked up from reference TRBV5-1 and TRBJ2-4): KAGVTQTPRYLIKTRGQQVTLSCSPISGHRSVSWYQQTPGQGLQFLFEYFSETQRNKGNFPGRFSGRQFSNSRSEMNVSTLELGDSALYLCASSMNPGLAGTAKNIQYFGAGTRLSVL.